Below, 9 T cell receptor beta chains from the same sample are listed, as sequenced in a study of siplizumab effects on memory and regulatory T cells. Profiled with immunoSEQ multiplex PCR; TCRdb holds only in-frame clones, not every one. The sample shows more than 85,000 clones, roughly 92% of them seen only once. Sequencing was carried out using CD4+ T cells sorted from blood. The origin of the receptors is a human donor in good health.

The chain employs TRBV6-5 and TRBJ1-5; D is ambiguous. The V gene's germline CDR1 is MNHEY and CDR2 SVGAGI. The CDR3 consists of 14 residues. The ends were cut back, 7 bases at V and 0 bases at J, with 10 bases in the middle. The chain's CDR3 is CASKPTVSNQPQHF. The DNA of the CDR3 is TGTGCCAGCAAACCGACGGTTAGCAATCAGCCCCAGCATTTT.

This chain links TRBV19 with TRBJ2-1, with 10 bases aligning to TRBD2. CDR1 is LNHDA and CDR2 is SQIVND in the germline V gene (reference sequence). With V trimmed by 5 bases and J by 6 bases, 10 bases remained unmatched. The CDR3 loop spans 16 amino acids. The CDR3 DNA reads as TGTGCCAGTAGTGTTAACCCGGGACTAGCGTTCAATGAGCAGTTCTTC. Its protein product is CASSVNPGLAFNEQFF.

The chain carries TRBV6-5 and TRBJ1-1; D is ambiguous. Germline assignment: CDR1 MNHEY and CDR2 SVGAGI. The CDR3 has 11 residues. With 7 bases removed from V and 5 bases from J, the gap between germline ends came to 8 bases. The CDR3 is CASKNPTEAFF. Here the CDR3 DNA reads TGTGCCAGCAAAAACCCGACTGAAGCTTTCTTT.

The rearrangement uses TRBV11-1 and TRBJ2-7; D possibly corresponds to TRBD2 (5 bases). The V gene's germline CDR1 is SGHAT and CDR2 FQDESV (reference sequence). The CDR3 has 14 amino acids. Trimming took 8 bases from V and 0 from J, leaving 14 bases between them. The CDR3 is CASRGRESSYEQYF. CDR3 in DNA: TGTGCCAGCCGGGGTAGGGAGAGCTCCTACGAGCAGTACTTC. The variable domain in full, with the rest retrieved from reference TRBV11-1 and TRBJ2-7, is EAEVAQSPRYKITEKSQAVAFWCDPISGHATLYWYRQILGQGPELLVQFQDESVVDDSQLPKDRFSAERLKGVDSTLKIQPAELGDSAMYLCASRGRESSYEQYFGPGTRLTVT.

The V gene is TRBV29-1, the J gene TRBJ2-7, with 7 positions matching TRBD1. Germline V gives CDR1 SQVTM, CDR2 ANQGSEA. There are 15 residues in the CDR3. The V segment lost 4 bases and the J segment 4 bases; nucleotides outside the gene matches: 13. The CDR3 is CSVGRRQGVGYEQYF. CDR3 DNA: TGCAGCGTTGGGCGTCGCCAGGGGGTCGGGTACGAGCAGTACTTC.

The chain carries TRBV5-5 and TRBJ1-4, with no clear D. CDR3 length: 15 residues. Germline V gene lookup returns CDR1 SGHKS and CDR2 YYEKEE (reference sequence). The ends were cut back, 0 bases at V and 2 bases at J, with 8 bases in the middle. CDR3 coding DNA: TGTGCCAGCAGCTTGGTCGGCAGGACTAATGAAAAACTGTTTTTT. Protein: CASSLVGRTNEKLFF.

This sequence joins TRBV9 and TRBJ2-5; 11 bases are a match to TRBD1. V shed 4 bases and J 0 bases; nucleotides not matched to a gene: 26. This CDR3 is 23 amino acids long. The germline V gene has CDR1 SGDLS and CDR2 YYNGEE. DNA for the CDR3: TGTGCCAGCAGCTTTTGCCCATCGCCGGACAGGGGGCGATTAGAGAATGACCAAGAGACCCAGTACTTC. Its protein product is CASSFCPSPDRGRLENDQETQYF. The variable domain in full, completed from reference TRBV9 and TRBJ2-5, reads DSGVTQTPKHLITATGQRVTLRCSPRSGDLSVYWYQQSLDQGLQFLIQYYNGEERAKGNILERFSAQQFPDLHSELNLSSLELGDSALYFCASSFCPSPDRGRLENDQETQYFGPGTRLLVL.

This chain joins TRBV6-1 and TRBJ1-1; the D is unclear. The CDR3 contains 14 residues. Trimming removed 9 bases from V and 4 bases from J, with 18 bases in between. CDR1 MNHNS and CDR2 SASEGT come from the germline V gene. Written as DNA, the CDR3 is TGTGCCAGTAGGACGGACCCCTGGGGCACTGAAGCTTTCTTT. Protein sequence: CASRTDPWGTEAFF.

CDR3 nucleotides: TGTGCCAGCAGCTTAGTTGGGGGCAGATCCTCCTACGAGCAGTACTTC. Its protein product is CASSLVGGRSSYEQYF. This sequence joins TRBV7-2 and TRBJ2-7; possible D gene TRBD1, 6 bases. This CDR3 region has 16 residues. V was cut by 1 base and J by 0 bases, with 13 bases left in between. Germline CDR1 and CDR2: SGHTA and FQGNSA.